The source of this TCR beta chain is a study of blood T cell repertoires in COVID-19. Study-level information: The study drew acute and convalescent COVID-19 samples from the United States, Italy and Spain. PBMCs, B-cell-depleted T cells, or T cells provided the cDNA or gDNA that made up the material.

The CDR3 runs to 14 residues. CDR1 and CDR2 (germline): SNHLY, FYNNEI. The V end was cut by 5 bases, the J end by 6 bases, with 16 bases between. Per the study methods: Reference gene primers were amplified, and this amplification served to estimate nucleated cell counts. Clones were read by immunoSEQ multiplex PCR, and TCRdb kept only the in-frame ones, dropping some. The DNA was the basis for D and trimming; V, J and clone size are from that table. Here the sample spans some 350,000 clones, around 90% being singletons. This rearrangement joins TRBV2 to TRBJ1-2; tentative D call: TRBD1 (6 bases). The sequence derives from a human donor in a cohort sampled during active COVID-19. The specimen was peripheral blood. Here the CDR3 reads CASSMDRHSDGYTF. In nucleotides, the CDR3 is TGTGCCAGCAGTATGGACAGACATAGTGATGGCTACACCTTC.